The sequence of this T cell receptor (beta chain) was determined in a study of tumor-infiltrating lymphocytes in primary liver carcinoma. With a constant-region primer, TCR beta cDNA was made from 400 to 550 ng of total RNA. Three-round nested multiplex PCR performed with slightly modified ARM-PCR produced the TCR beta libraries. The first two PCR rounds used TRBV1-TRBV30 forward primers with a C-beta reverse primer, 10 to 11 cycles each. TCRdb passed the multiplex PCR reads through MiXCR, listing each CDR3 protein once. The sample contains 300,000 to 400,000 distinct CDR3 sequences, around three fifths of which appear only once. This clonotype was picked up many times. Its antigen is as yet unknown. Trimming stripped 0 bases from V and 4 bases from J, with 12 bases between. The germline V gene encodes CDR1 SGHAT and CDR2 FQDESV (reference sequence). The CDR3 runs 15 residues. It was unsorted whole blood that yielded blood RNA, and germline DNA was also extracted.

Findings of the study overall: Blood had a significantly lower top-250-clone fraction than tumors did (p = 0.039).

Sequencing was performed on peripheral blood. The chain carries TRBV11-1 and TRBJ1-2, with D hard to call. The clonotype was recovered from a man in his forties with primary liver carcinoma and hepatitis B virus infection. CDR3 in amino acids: CASSLAAEAIYGYTF. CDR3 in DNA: TGTGCCAGCAGCTTAGCGGCAGAGGCGATCTATGGCTACACCTTC.